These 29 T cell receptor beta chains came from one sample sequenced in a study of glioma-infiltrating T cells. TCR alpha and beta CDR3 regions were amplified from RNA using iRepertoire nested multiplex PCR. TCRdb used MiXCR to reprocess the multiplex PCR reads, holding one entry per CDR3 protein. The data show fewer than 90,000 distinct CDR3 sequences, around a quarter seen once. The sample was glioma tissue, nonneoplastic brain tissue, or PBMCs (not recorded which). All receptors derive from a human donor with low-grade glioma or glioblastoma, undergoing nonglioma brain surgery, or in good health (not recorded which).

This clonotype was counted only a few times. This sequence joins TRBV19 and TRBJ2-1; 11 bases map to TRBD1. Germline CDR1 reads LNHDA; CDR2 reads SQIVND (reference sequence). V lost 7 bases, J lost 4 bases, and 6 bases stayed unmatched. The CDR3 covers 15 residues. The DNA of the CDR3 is TGTGCCAGTACTGGGGACAGGGGGTTGTACAATGAGCAGTTCTTC. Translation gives CASTGDRGLYNEQFF.

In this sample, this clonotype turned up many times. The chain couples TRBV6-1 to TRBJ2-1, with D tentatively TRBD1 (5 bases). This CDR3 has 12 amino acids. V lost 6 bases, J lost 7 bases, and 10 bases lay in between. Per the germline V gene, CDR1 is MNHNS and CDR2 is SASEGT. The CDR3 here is CASSRQSNEQFF. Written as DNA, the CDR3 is TGTGCCAGCAGCAGACAGTCGAATGAGCAGTTCTTC.

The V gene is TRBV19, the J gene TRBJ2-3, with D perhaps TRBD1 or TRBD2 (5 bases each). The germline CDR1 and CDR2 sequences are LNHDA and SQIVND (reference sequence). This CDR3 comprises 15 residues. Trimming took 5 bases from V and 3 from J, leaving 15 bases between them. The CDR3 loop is CASSSLRGPTDTQYF. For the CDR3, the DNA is TGTGCCAGTAGTTCCTTAAGGGGACCTACAGATACGCAGTATTTT.

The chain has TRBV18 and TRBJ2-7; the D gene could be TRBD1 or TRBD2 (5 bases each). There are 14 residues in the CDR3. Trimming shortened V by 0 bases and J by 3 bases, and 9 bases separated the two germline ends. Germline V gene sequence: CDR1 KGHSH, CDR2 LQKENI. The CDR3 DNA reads TGTGCCAGCTCACCACCGGGACGGAGCTACGAGCAGTACTTC. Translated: CASSPPGRSYEQYF.

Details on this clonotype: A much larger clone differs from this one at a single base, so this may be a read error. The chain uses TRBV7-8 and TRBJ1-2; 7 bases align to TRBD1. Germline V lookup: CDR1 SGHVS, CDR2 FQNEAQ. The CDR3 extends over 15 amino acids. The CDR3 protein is CAGSKTGTETSVYTF. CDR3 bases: TGTGCCGGCAGCAAGACCGGGACAGAAACCTCCGTCTACACCTTC.

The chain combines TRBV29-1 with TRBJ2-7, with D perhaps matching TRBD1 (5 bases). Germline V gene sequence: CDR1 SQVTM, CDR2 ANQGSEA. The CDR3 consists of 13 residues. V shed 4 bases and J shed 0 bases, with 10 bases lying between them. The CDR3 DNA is TGCAGCGTTGTGGGGCCTATCTCCTACGAGCAGTACTTC. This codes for CSVVGPISYEQYF.

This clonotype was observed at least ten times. The CDR3 bases are TGTGCCACCCGTGGGGGGTTATACACTGAAGCTTTCTTT. Translation gives CATRGGLYTEAFF. The rearrangement links TRBV12-3 or TRBV12-4 to TRBJ1-1, with TRBD1 as a possible D gene (5 bases). The CDR3 is 13 amino acids. V gave up 10 bases and J gave up 3 bases, with 15 bases separating them.

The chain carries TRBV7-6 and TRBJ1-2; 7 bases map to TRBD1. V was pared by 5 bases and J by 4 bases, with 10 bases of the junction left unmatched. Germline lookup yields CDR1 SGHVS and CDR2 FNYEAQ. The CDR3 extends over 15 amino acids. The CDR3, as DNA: TGTGCCAGCAGCCCATCGACGGCAGGGGGCTATGGCTACACCTTC. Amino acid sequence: CASSPSTAGGYGYTF. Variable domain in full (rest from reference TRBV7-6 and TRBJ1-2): GAGVSQSPRYKVTKRGQDVALRCDPISGHVSLYWYRQALGQGPEFLTYFNYEAQQDKSGLPNDRFSAERPEGSISTLTIQRTEQRDSAMYRCASSPSTAGGYGYTFGSGTRLTVV.

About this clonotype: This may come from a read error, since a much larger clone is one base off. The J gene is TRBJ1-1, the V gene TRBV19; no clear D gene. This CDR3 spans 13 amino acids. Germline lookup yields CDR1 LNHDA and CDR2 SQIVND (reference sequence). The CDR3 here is CASSIALNTKAFF. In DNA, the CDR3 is TGTGCCAGTAGTATTGCTTTGAACACTAAAGCTTTCTTT.

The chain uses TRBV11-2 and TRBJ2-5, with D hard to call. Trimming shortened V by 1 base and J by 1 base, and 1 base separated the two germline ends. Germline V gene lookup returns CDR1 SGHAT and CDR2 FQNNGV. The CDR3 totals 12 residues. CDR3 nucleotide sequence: TGTGCCAGCAGCTTAGCCCAAGAGACCCAGTACTTC. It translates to CASSLAQETQYF.

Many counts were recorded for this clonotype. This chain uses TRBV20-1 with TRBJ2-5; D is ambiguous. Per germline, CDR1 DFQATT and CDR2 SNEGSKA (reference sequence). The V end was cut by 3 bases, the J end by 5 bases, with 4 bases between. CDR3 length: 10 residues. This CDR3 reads CSASGETQYF. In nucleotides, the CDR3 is TGCAGTGCTAGCGGTGAGACCCAGTACTTC.

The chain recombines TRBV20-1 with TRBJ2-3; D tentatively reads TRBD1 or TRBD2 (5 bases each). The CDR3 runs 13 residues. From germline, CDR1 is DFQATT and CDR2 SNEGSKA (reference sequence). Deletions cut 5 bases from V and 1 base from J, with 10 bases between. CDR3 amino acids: CSAARGGTDTQYF. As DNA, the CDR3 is TGCAGTGCTGCGAGGGGAGGCACAGATACGCAGTATTTT.

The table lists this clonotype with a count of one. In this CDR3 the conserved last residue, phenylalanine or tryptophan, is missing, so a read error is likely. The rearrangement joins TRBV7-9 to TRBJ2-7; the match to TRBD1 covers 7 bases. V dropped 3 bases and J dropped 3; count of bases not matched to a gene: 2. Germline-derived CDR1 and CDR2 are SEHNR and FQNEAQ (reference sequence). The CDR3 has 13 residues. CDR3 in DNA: TGTGCCAGCAGCTTGGGACAGCTCTACGAGCAGTACCTC. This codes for CASSLGQLYEQYL.

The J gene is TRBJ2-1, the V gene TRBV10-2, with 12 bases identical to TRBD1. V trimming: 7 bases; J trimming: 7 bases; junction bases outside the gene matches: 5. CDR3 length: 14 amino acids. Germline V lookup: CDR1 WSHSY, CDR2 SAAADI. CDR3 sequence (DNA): TGCGCCAGCATAGGGGACAGGGGGCTGAATGAGCAGTTCTTC. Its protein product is CASIGDRGLNEQFF.

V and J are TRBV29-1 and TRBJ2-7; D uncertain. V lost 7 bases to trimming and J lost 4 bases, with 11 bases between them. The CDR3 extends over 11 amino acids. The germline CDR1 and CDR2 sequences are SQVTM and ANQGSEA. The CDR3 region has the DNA TGCAGCGGCTCCCAGGATTACGAGCAGTACTTC. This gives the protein CSGSQDYEQYF.

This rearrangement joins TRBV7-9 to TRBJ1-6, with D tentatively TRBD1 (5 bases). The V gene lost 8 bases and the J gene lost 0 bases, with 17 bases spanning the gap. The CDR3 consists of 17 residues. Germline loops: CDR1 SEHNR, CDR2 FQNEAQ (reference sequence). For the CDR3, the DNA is TGTGCCAGCGAGACAGACAGCTACAACTCCTATAATTCACCCCTCCACTTT. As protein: CASETDSYNSYNSPLHF.

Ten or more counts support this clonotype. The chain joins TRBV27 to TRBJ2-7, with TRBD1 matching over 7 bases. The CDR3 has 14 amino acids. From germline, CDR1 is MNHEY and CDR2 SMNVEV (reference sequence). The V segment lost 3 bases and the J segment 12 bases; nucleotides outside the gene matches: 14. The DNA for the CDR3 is TGTGCCAGCAGTTTGGACAGGCAAAAAGGTCGTTTGTACTTC. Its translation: CASSLDRQKGRLYF.

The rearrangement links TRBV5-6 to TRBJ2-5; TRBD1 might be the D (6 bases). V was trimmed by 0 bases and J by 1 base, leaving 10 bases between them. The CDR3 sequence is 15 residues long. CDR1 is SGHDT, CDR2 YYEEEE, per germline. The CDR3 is CASSLDRQVQETQYF. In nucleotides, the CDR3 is TGTGCCAGCAGCTTGGACCGACAGGTCCAAGAGACCCAGTACTTC.

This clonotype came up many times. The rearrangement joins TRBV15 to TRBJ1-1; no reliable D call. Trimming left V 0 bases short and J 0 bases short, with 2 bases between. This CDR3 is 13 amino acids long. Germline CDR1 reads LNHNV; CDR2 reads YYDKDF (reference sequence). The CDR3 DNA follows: TGTGCCACCAGCAGAGATGTGAACACTGAAGCTTTCTTT. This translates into CATSRDVNTEAFF.

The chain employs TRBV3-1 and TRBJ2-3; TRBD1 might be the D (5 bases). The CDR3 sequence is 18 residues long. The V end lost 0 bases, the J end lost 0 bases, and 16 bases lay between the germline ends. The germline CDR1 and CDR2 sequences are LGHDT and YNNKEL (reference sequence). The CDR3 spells CASSQEPSWGWSTDTQYF. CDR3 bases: TGTGCCAGCAGCCAAGAGCCCTCCTGGGGCTGGAGCACAGATACGCAGTATTTT.

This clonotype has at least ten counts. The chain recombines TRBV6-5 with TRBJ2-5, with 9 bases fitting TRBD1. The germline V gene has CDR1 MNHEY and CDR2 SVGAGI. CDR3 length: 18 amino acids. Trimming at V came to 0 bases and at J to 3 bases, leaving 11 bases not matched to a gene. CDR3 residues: CASSYSVPTGGEEETQYF. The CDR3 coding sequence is TGTGCCAGCAGTTACTCAGTCCCGACAGGGGGGGAAGAAGAGACCCAGTACTTC.

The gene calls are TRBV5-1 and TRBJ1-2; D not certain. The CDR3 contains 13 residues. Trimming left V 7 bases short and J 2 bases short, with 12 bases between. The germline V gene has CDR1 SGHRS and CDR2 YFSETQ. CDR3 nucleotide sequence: TGCGCCAGCGGGTTGGAGGACAACTATGGCTACACCTTC. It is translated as CASGLEDNYGYTF.

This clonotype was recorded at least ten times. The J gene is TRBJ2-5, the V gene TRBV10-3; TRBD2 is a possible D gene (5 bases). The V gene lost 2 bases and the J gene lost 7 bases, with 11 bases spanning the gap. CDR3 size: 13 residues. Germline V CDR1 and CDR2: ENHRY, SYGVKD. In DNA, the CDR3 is TGTGCCATCAGTGAGCGGCCCCGGGGGACCCAGTACTTC. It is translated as CAISERPRGTQYF.

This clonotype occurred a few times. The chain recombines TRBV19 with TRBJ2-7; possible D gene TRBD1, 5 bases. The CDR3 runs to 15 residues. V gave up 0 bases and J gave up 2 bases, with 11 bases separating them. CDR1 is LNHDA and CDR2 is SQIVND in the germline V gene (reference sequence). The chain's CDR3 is CASSIDLGETYEQYF. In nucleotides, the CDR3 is TGTGCCAGTAGTATAGATCTAGGGGAAACCTACGAGCAGTACTTC.

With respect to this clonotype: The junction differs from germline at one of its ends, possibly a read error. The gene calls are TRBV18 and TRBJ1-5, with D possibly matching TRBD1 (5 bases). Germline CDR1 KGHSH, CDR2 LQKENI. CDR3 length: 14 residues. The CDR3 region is CASSQNDRNQTQHF. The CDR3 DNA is TGTGCCAGCTCACAGAATGACAGAAATCAGACCCAGCATTTT.

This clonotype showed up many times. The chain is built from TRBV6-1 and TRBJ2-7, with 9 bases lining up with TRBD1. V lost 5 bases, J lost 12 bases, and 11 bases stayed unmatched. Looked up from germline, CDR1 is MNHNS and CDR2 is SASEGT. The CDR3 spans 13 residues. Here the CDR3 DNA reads TGTGCCAGCAGTCGCGGGACAGGGCAGCGGAGGTACTTC. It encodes CASSRGTGQRRYF.

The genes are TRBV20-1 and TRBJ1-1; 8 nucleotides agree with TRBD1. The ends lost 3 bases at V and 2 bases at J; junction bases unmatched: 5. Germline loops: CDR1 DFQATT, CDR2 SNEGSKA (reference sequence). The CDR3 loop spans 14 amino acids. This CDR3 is CSARDRETNTEAFF. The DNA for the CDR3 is TGCAGTGCTAGGGACAGGGAGACCAACACTGAAGCTTTCTTT.

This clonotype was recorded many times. The CDR3 protein is CASSYSRNTGELFF. The CDR3 DNA follows: TGTGCCAGCAGTTACTCAAGGAACACCGGGGAGCTGTTTTTT. The V gene is TRBV6-5, the J gene TRBJ2-2; no clear D. The germline V gene has CDR1 MNHEY and CDR2 SVGAGI. V was shortened by 0 bases and J by 1 base, with 3 bases between the two germline ends. The CDR3 consists of 14 residues.

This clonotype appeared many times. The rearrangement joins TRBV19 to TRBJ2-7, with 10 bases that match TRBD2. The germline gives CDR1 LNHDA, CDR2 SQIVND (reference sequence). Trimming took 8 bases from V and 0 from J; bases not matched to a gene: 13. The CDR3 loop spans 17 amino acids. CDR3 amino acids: CASAPLASGSFSYEQYF. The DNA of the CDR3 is TGTGCCAGTGCCCCCTTAGCTAGCGGGAGTTTCTCCTACGAGCAGTACTTC.